This TCR beta chain is drawn from a study of T-cell memory formation after mild COVID-19. Study as a whole: The two donors had largely donor-specific TCR clusters.

Sample barcodes and UMIs were carried by the TCR alpha and TCR beta cDNA libraries that 5'RACE generated with constant-segment primers. One entry per CDR3 protein, called by TCRdb with MiXCR from the 5' RACE reads. This table has roughly 600,000 distinct CDR3 sequences, about a sixth appearing once. Germline-derived CDR1 and CDR2 are LNHDA and SQIVND (reference sequence). CDR3 length: 14 amino acids. The germline V and J ends were trimmed by 1 base and 4 bases, with 7 bases remaining between them. This clonotype appeared a few times. The genes are TRBV19 and TRBJ2-2; D gene ambiguous. Sequencing used PBMCs or a T cell subset sorted from them (not recorded which). This TCR was sampled from an adult woman who had mild COVID-19 (a few samples of this study predate the infection). Cell type and time point are not known. This CDR3 is CASSIVAGTGELFF. As DNA, the CDR3 is TGTGCCAGTAGTATAGTGGCAGGCACCGGGGAGCTGTTTTTT.